The rows below give T cell receptor beta chains drawn from one sample of a study of OX40 agonist ivuxolimab in advanced cancers. Profiling relied on immunoSEQ multiplex PCR, and the TCRdb table lists in-frame clones only, not all of them. Of 65,000 to 80,000 clones listed, about 92% are singletons. The sample here was CD4+ or CD8+ T cells sorted from blood, taken in a trial of the OX40 agonist ivuxolimab. These receptors all stem from an adult with an advanced solid tumor such as melanoma, head and neck, liver or kidney cancer. Each CDR3 is given with its conserved first and last residue. Each record gives: clone size, D gene, J gene, V gene, CDR3 DNA, CDR3 protein. D genes are given only for firm matches. A row's size may be missing; if present it is once, few, many or a size class.

once TRBD1 TRBJ1-2 TRBV28 TGTGCCAGCAGTTCCGGACAGGGGCGGAACTATGGCTACACCTTC CASSSGQGRNYGYTF
. . TRBJ2-1 TRBV11-1 TGTGCCAGCAGCTTCGGTCGAGATACGTCCTACAATGAGCAGTTCTTC CASSFGRDTSYNEQFF
. . TRBJ1-1 TRBV5-6 TGTGCCAGCAGCTTGGTTAGGAACACTGAAGCTTTCTTT CASSLVRNTEAFF
. . TRBJ1-6 TRBV7-2 TGTGCCAGCAGCTCATCATGGGGGACGAATTCACCCCTCCACTTT CASSSSWGTNSPLHF
. . TRBJ2-1 TRBV7-7 TGTGCTAGCAGCTTCCAATTAGGTAGTGAGCAGTTCTTC CASSFQLGSEQFF
. . TRBJ1-2 TRBV7-9 TGTGCCAGCAGCCCCCGGGACTTCTTCAGACCTAACTATGGCTACACCTTC CASSPRDFFRPNYGYTF
. . TRBJ2-7 TRBV10-3 TGTGCCATCAGTGAAGGCCCCTACGAGCAGTACTTC CAISEGPYEQYF
. . TRBJ1-5 TRBV19 TGTGCCAGTAGTATAGGGGGGAATCAGCCCCAGCATTTT CASSIGGNQPQHF
. TRBD1 TRBJ2-1 TRBV28 TGTGCCAGCAGTCCCCTGGACAGGGAGGATGAGCAGTTCTTC CASSPLDREDEQFF
. TRBD2 TRBJ2-7 TRBV5-3 TGTGCCAGAAGTTGTGGACTAGCGGGAGGTGACGAGCAGTACTTC CARSCGLAGGDEQYF
few . TRBJ2-7 TRBV6-6 TGTGCCAGCAGTTACTCAATTCGTCTTGAACCCGAGCAGTACTTC CASSYSIRLEPEQYF
. TRBD2 TRBJ2-4 TRBV10-2 TGCGCCAGCAGTGAGTCTGGACTAGCGGCCAAAAACATTCAGTACTTC CASSESGLAAKNIQYF
. . TRBJ2-7 TRBV7-2 TGTGCCAGCAGCGGGGGGTCGATCTACGAGCAGTACTTC CASSGGSIYEQYF
. . TRBJ1-1 TRBV27 TGTGCCAGCAGTTTGATTGGGGGGATGAACACTGAAGCTTTCTTT CASSLIGGMNTEAFF
. . TRBJ2-7 TRBV19 TGTGCCAGTAGTTGGGGTAGGGGATCGGAGCAGTACTTC CASSWGRGSEQYF
. . TRBJ1-1 TRBV7-8 TGTGCCAGCAGCCTCGAGGGTAACACTGAAGCTTTCTTT CASSLEGNTEAFF
. . TRBJ2-7 TRBV27 TGTGCCAGCAGTTTCAGAGAGGACTCCTACGAGCAGTACTTC CASSFREDSYEQYF
. . TRBJ1-2 TRBV7-2 TGTGCCAGCAGCTTAGCATTGGCCTATGAAGGCTACACCTTC CASSLALAYEGYTF
. . TRBJ2-7 TRBV7-9 TGTGCCAGCAGCTTAGATGGGGTTAGGTCCTACGAGCAGTACTTC CASSLDGVRSYEQYF
. . TRBJ1-1 TRBV6-5 TGTGCCAGCAGTTACGCGGACATTGGGAACACTGAAGCTTTCTTT CASSYADIGNTEAFF
. TRBD1 TRBJ2-1 TRBV6-1 TGTGCCAGCAGTGAAGACAGGGACAGATACAATGAGCAGTTCTTC CASSEDRDRYNEQFF
. . TRBJ1-2 TRBV6-1 TGTGCCAGCAGTGACCTCCTGGGGTGGGACTATGGCTACACCTTC CASSDLLGWDYGYTF
. TRBD1 TRBJ2-7 TRBV7-9 TGTGCCAGCAGCTCACGGACAGGGGCCTACGAGCAGTACTTC CASSSRTGAYEQYF
. . TRBJ1-1 TRBV9 TGTGCCAGCAGCGTAGGCTTGGGGGGCACTGAAGCTTTCTTT CASSVGLGGTEAFF
. TRBD1 TRBJ1-2 TRBV9 TGTGCCAGCAGCGCAAGAGACAGGGGCGGCTATGGCTACACCTTC CASSARDRGGYGYTF
. . TRBJ1-1 TRBV11-3 TGTGCCAGCTCCCAGGAGTCGGCCACTGAAGCTTTCTTT CASSQESATEAFF